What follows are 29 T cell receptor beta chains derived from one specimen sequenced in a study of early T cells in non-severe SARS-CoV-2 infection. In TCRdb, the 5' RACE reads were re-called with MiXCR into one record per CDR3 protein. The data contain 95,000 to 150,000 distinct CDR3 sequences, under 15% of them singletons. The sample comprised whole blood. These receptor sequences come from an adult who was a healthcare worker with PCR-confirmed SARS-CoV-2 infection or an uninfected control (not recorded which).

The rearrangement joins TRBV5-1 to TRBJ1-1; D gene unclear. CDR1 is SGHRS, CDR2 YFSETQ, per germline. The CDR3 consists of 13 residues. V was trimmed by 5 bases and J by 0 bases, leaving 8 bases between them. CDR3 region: CASSKGMNTEAFF. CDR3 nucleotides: TGCGCCAGCAGTAAGGGCATGAACACTGAAGCTTTCTTT. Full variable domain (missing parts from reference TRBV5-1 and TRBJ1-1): KAGVTQTPRYLIKTRGQQVTLSCSPISGHRSVSWYQQTPGQGLQFLFEYFSETQRNKGNFPGRFSGRQFSNSRSEMNVSTLELGDSALYLCASSKGMNTEAFFGQGTRLTVV.

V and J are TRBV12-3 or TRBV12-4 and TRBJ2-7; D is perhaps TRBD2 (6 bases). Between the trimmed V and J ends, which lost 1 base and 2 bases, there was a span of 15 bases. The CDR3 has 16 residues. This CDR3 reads CASSLDDGTVPYEQYF. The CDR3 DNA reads TGTGCCAGCAGTTTAGACGACGGGACTGTTCCCTACGAGCAGTACTTC.

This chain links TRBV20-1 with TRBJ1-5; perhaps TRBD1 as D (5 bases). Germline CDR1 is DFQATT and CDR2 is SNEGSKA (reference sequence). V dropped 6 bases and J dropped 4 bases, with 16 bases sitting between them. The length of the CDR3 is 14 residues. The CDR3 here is CSALSGGRNQPQHF. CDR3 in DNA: TGCAGTGCCCTTTCCGGGGGAAGAAATCAGCCCCAGCATTTT.

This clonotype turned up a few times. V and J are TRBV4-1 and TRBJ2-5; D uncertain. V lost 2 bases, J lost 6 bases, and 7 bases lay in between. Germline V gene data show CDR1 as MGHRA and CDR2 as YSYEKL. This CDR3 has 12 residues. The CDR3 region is CASSQLGQTQYF. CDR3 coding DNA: TGCGCCAGCAGCCAATTAGGTCAGACCCAGTACTTC.

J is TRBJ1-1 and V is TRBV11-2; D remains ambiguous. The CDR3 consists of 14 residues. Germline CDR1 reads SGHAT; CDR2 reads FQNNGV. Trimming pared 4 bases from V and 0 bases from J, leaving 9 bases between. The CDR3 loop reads CASSSTVMNTEAFF. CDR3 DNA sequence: TGTGCCAGCAGCTCCACAGTCATGAACACTGAAGCTTTCTTT.

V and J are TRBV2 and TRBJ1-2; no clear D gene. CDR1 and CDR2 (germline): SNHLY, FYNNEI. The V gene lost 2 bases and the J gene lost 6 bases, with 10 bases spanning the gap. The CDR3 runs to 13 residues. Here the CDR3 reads CASSEKGGHGYTF. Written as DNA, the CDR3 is TGTGCCAGCAGTGAAAAGGGCGGCCATGGCTACACCTTC.

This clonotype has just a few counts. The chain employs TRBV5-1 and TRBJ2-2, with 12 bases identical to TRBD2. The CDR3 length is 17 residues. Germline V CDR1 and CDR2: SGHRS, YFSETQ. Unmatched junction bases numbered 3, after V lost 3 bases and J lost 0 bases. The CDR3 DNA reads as TGCGCCAGCAGCTCAACTAGCGGGGGGCCGAACACCGGGGAGCTGTTTTTT. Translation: CASSSTSGGPNTGELFF.

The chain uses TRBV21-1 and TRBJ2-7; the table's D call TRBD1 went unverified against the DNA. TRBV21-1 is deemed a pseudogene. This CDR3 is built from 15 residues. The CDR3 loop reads CASSNERTGLNEQYF. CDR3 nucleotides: TGTGCCAGCAGCAATGAGCGGACAGGGTTGAACGAGCAGTACTTC.

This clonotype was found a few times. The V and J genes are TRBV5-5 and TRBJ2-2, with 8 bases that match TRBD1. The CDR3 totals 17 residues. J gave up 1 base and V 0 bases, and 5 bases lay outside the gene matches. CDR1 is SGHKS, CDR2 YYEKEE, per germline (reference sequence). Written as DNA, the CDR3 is TGTGCCAGCAGCTTGGCCGGGACAGGCTGGAACACCGGGGAGCTGTTTTTT. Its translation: CASSLAGTGWNTGELFF.

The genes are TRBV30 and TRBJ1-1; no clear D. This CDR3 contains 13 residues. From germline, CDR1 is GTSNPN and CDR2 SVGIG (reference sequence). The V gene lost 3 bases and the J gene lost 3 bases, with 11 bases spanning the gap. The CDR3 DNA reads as TGTGCCTGGAGGGCGGGGATGGACACTGAAGCTTTCTTT. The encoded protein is CAWRAGMDTEAFF.

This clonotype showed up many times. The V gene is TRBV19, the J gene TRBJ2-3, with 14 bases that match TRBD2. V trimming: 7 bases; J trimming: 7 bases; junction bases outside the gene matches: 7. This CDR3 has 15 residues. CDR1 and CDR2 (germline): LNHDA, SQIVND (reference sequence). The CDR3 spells CASKPTSGGAHTQYF. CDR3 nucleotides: TGTGCCAGTAAACCGACTAGCGGGGGGGCGCATACGCAGTATTTT.

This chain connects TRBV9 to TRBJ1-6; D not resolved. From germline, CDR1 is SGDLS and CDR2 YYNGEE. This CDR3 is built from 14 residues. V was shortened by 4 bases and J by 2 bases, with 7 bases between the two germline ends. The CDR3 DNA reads TGTGCCAGCAGCCCCCAGGCCTATAATTCACCCCTCCACTTT. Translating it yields CASSPQAYNSPLHF. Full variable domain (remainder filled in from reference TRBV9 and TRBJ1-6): DSGVTQTPKHLITATGQRVTLRCSPRSGDLSVYWYQQSLDQGLQFLIQYYNGEERAKGNILERFSAQQFPDLHSELNLSSLELGDSALYFCASSPQAYNSPLHFGNGTRLTVT.

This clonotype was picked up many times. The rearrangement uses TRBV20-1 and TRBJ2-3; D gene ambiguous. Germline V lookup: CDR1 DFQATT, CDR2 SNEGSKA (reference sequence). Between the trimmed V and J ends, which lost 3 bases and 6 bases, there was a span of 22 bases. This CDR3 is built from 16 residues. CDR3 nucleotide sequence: TGCAGTGCTAGTATCTCCCCCGTGCGTTCTGGGGATACGCAGTATTTT. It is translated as CSASISPVRSGDTQYF.

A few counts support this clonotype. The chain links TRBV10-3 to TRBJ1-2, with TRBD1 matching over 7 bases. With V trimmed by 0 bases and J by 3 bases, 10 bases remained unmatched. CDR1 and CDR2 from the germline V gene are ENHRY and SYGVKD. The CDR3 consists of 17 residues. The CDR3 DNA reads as TGTGCCATCAGTGAGTCCAAATCTAGGGACAGAGACTATGGCTACACCTTC. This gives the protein CAISESKSRDRDYGYTF.

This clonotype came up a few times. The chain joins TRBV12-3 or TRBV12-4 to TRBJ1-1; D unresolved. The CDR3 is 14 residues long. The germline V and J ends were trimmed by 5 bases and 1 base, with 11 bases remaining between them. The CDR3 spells CASSRGPRNTEAFF. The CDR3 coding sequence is TGTGCCAGCAGTCGTGGACCGAGGAACACTGAAGCTTTCTTT.

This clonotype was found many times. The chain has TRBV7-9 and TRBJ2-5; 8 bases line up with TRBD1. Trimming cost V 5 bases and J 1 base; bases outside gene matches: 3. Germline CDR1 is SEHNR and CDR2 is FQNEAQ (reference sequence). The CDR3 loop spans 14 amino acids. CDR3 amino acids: CASSGGQGQETQYF. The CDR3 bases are TGTGCCAGCAGCGGCGGACAGGGCCAAGAGACCCAGTACTTC.

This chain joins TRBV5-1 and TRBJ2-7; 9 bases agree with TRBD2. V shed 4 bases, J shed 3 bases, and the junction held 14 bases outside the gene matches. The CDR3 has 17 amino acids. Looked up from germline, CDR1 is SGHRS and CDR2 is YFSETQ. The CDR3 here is CASSIGGGGDRGYEQYF. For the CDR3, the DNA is TGCGCCAGCAGCATCGGCGGCGGGGGGGACCGTGGCTACGAGCAGTACTTC.

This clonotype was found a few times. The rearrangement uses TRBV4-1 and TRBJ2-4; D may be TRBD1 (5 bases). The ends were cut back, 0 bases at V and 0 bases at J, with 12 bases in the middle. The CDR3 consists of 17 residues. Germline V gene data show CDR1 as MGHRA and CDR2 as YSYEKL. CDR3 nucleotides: TGCGCCAGCAGCCAAGAGAACACAGGCGGAGCCAAAAACATTCAGTACTTC. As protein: CASSQENTGGAKNIQYF.

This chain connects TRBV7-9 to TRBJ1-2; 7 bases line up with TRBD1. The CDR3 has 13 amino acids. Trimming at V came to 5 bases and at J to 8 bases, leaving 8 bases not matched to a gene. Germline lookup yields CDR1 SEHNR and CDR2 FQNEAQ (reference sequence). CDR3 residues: CASSRDRVDGYTF. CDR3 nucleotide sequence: TGTGCCAGCAGCCGAGACAGGGTTGACGGCTACACCTTC.

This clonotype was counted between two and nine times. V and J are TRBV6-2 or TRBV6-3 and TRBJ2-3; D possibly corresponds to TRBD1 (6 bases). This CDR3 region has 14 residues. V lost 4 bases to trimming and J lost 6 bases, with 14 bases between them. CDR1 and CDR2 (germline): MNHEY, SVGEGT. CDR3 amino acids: CASSLQGRGDTQYF. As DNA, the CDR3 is TGTGCCAGCAGTTTGCAGGGAAGGGGGGATACGCAGTATTTT.

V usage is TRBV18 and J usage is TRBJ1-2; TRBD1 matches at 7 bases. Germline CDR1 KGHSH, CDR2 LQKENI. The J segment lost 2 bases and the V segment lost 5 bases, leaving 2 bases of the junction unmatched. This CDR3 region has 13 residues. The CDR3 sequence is CASSEQGNYGYTF. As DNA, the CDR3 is TGTGCCAGCTCAGAACAGGGGAACTATGGCTACACCTTC.

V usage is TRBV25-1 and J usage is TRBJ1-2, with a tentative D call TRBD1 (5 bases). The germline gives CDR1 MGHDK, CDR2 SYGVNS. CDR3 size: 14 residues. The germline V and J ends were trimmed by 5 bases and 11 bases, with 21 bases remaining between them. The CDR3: CASSLNGAYGFYTF. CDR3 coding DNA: TGTGCCAGCAGTCTAAACGGGGCCTATGGGTTTTACACCTTC.

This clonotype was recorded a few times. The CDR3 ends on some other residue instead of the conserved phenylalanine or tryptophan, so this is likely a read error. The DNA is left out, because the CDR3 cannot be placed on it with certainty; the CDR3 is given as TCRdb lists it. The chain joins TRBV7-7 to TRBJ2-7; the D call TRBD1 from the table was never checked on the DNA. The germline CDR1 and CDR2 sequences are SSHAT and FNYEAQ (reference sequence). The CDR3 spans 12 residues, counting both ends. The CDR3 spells CASSFDWGQSWT.

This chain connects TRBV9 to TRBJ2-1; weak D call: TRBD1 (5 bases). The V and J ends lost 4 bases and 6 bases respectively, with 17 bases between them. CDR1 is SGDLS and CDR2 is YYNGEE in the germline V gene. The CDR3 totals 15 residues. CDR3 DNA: TGTGCCAGCAGCCAACGGCCAGGGTTAGGCAATGAGCAGTTCTTC. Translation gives CASSQRPGLGNEQFF. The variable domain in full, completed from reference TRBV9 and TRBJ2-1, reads DSGVTQTPKHLITATGQRVTLRCSPRSGDLSVYWYQQSLDQGLQFLIQYYNGEERAKGNILERFSAQQFPDLHSELNLSSLELGDSALYFCASSQRPGLGNEQFFGPGTRLTVL.

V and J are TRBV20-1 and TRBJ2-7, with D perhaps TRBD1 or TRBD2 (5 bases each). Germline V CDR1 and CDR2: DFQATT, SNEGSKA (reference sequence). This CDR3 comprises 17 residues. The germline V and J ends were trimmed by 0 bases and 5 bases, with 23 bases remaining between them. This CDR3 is CSARDLLGVGSIDEQYF. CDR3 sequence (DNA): TGCAGTGCTAGAGATCTGTTGGGGGTGGGATCTATCGACGAGCAGTACTTC.

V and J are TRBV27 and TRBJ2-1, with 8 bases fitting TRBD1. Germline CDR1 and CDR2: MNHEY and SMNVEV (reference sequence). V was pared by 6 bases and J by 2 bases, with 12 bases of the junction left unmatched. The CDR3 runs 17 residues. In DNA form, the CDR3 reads TGTGCCAGCAGCCACTTCCCTTTACAGGGGGCCTACAATGAGCAGTTCTTC. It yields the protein CASSHFPLQGAYNEQFF.

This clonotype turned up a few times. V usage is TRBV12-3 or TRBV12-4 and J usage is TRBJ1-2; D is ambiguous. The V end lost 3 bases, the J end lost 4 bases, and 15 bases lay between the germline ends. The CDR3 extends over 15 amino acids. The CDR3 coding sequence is TGTGCCAGCAGTTTCAATCTGCGGAGGATCTATGGCTACACCTTC. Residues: CASSFNLRRIYGYTF.

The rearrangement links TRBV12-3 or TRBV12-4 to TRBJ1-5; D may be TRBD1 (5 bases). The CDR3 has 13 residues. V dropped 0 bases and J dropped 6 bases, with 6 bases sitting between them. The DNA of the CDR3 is TGTGCCAGCAGTTTAGCTGGGGCTCAGCCCCAGCATTTT. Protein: CASSLAGAQPQHF.

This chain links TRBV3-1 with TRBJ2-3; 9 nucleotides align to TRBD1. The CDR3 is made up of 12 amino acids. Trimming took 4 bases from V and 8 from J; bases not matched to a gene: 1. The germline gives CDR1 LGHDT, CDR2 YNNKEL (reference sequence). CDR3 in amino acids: CASSPTGGTQYF. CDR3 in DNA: TGTGCCAGCAGCCCGACAGGGGGTACGCAGTATTTT.